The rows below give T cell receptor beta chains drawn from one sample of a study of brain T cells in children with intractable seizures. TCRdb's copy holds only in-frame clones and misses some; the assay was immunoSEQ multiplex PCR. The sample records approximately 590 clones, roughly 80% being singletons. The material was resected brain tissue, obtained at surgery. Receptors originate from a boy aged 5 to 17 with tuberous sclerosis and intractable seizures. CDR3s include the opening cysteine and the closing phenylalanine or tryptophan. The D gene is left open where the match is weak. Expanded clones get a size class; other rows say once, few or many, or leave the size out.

DNA: TGCAGCGGCAGGACAGGGGGCTACAATGAGCAGTTCTTC; CDR3: CSGRTGGYNEQFF; D: TRBD1; size: NA; V: TRBV29-1; J: TRBJ2-1; length: 13
DNA: TGTGCCAGTAACCCACAGGGGAAAACTGAAGCTTTCTTT; CDR3: CASNPQGKTEAFF; D: TRBD1; size: few; V: TRBV19; J: TRBJ1-1; length: 13
DNA: TGTGCCAGCAGCCAAGATCAAGCGGGGGGCACAGATACGCAGTATTTT; CDR3: CASSQDQAGGTDTQYF; D: TRBD2; size: NA; V: TRBV4-2; J: TRBJ2-3; length: 16
DNA: TGTGCCAGCAGTGACTCAGCGGGAGGGCCAGATACGCAGTATTTT; CDR3: CASSDSAGGPDTQYF; D: TRBD2; size: NA; V: TRBV6-4; J: TRBJ2-3; length: 15
DNA: TGTGCCAGCAGTGACTCGACTAGCGGGGGGGCAGATACGCAGTATTTT; CDR3: CASSDSTSGGADTQYF; D: TRBD2; size: NA; V: TRBV6-4; J: TRBJ2-3; length: 16
DNA: TGTGCCAGCAGTATAAGCGGATCCTACAATGAGCAGTTCTTC; CDR3: CASSISGSYNEQFF; D: NA; size: NA; V: TRBV9; J: TRBJ2-1; length: 14
DNA: TGCGCCAGCAGCCAAGTAGGGGGCCCTGGAAACACCATATATTTT; CDR3: CASSQVGGPGNTIYF; D: TRBD1; size: few; V: TRBV4-1; J: TRBJ1-3; length: 15
DNA: TGTGCCAGTAGTAAGGGACTAGCGGCCTACGAGCAGTACTTC; CDR3: CASSKGLAAYEQYF; D: TRBD2; size: NA; V: TRBV19; J: TRBJ2-7; length: 14
DNA: TGCGCCAGCAGCTTAAAGCCGGGACCGGCCTATGCCGGGGAGCTGTTTTTT; CDR3: CASSLKPGPAYAGELFF; D: NA; size: NA; V: TRBV4-1; J: TRBJ2-2; length: 17
DNA: TGCGCCAGCAGCTCTCCTGACGGAGGGCACACTGAAGCTTTCTTT; CDR3: CASSSPDGGHTEAFF; D: NA; size: NA; V: TRBV5-1; J: TRBJ1-1; length: 15
DNA: TGTGCCAGCAGATCGGACAGGCTCAATCAGCCCCAGCATTTT; CDR3: CASRSDRLNQPQHF; D: TRBD1; size: NA; V: TRBV6-5; J: TRBJ1-5; length: 14
DNA: TGTGCCAGCAGCTTGCCGAGTTACCCACCCCTCCACTTT; CDR3: CASSLPSYPPLHF; D: NA; size: NA; V: TRBV5-6; J: TRBJ1-6; length: 13
DNA: TGTGCCAGCTCAGACTACGGGGGCACCGGGGAGCTGTTTTTT; CDR3: CASSDYGGTGELFF; D: NA; size: NA; V: TRBV18; J: TRBJ2-2; length: 14
DNA: TGCGCCAGCAGCGCCAGAGAGGCCAGCGGAAAACTGTTTTTT; CDR3: CASSAREASGKLFF; D: NA; size: NA; V: TRBV5-1; J: TRBJ1-4; length: 14
DNA: TGTGCCACCTCTCCGGGACAGGGGCGGGACGAGCAGTACTTC; CDR3: CATSPGQGRDEQYF; D: TRBD1; size: NA; V: TRBV24-1; J: TRBJ2-7; length: 14
DNA: TGTGCCAGCAGCCCAGACAGGGGGATCTTTGGCTACACCTTC; CDR3: CASSPDRGIFGYTF; D: TRBD1; size: once; V: TRBV5-5; J: TRBJ1-2; length: 14
DNA: TGTGCCAGCTCACCACCGGGACAGACCTATGGCTACACCTTC; CDR3: CASSPPGQTYGYTF; D: TRBD1; size: NA; V: TRBV18; J: TRBJ1-2; length: 14
DNA: TGTGCCAGCGGTAGCGGGGCCTCCTACAATGAGCAGTTCTTC; CDR3: CASGSGASYNEQFF; D: TRBD2; size: once; V: TRBV9; J: TRBJ2-1; length: 14
DNA: TGTGCCAGCAGCCCGAGGAGGGGCGAAAATGAAAAACTGTTTTTT; CDR3: CASSPRRGENEKLFF; D: NA; size: NA; V: TRBV7-2; J: TRBJ1-4; length: 15
DNA: TGTGCCAGCAGCCAAGATCGGAGGGACGGCTACACCTTC; CDR3: CASSQDRRDGYTF; D: NA; size: once; V: TRBV4-2; J: TRBJ1-2; length: 13
DNA: TGTGCCAGCAGTTACAGGGACAGGCTTTTCTACGAGCAGTACTTC; CDR3: CASSYRDRLFYEQYF; D: TRBD1; size: NA; V: TRBV6-2/TRBV6-3; J: TRBJ2-7; length: 15
DNA: TGTGCCAGCAGCGTGAGGGCGGCGGGGGAGCCCCAGCATTTT; CDR3: CASSVRAAGEPQHF; D: NA; size: NA; V: TRBV9; J: TRBJ1-5; length: 14
DNA: TGTGCCAGCAGTTACGGCTCTGGGGCCAACGTCCTGACTTTC; CDR3: CASSYGSGANVLTF; D: NA; size: NA; V: TRBV6-2/TRBV6-3; J: TRBJ2-6; length: 14
DNA: TGTGCCAGCAAAGTAGGCAGAAACTATGGCTACACCTTC; CDR3: CASKVGRNYGYTF; D: NA; size: NA; V: TRBV6-5; J: TRBJ1-2; length: 13
DNA: TGTGCCAGCAGAAACAGGGGATCCACAGATACGCAGTATTTT; CDR3: CASRNRGSTDTQYF; D: TRBD1; size: NA; V: TRBV6-5; J: TRBJ2-3; length: 14
DNA: TGTGCCAGCAAGAATCGCACAGATACGCAGTATTTT; CDR3: CASKNRTDTQYF; D: NA; size: NA; V: TRBV5-4; J: TRBJ2-3; length: 12
DNA: TGTGCCAGCAGTAGACCCTATGGGGGCTACACCTTC; CDR3: CASSRPYGGYTF; D: NA; size: NA; V: TRBV28; J: TRBJ1-2; length: 12
DNA: TGTGCCAGCAGTTTCAGGGCCCGGGACAGGGGGCTTGGTGGCGGGGAGCTGTTTTTT; CDR3: CASSFRARDRGLGGGELFF; D: TRBD1; size: NA; V: TRBV27; J: TRBJ2-2; length: 19
DNA: TGTGCCACTACTGGAGGGTGGCAAGAGACCCAGTACTTC; CDR3: CATTGGWQETQYF; D: NA; size: NA; V: TRBV5-4; J: TRBJ2-5; length: 13
DNA: TGTGCCAGCGCGCGGGCGGGATCTACCAAAAACATTCAGTACTTC; CDR3: CASARAGSTKNIQYF; D: NA; size: NA; V: TRBV19; J: TRBJ2-4; length: 15
DNA: TGTGCCAGCAGTTACTCGACTAGCGAGAGCCTTACGCAGTATTTT; CDR3: CASSYSTSESLTQYF; D: TRBD2; size: once; V: TRBV6-5; J: TRBJ2-3; length: 15
DNA: TGCAGTGCTAGTAATGTGGAGGGGCTGGTTAATGGCTACACCTTC; CDR3: CSASNVEGLVNGYTF; D: NA; size: NA; V: TRBV20-1; J: TRBJ1-2; length: 15
DNA: TGTGCCAGCAGTGAAATAGCGGGGGGGTATAATGAGCAGTTCTTC; CDR3: CASSEIAGGYNEQFF; D: TRBD2; size: once; V: TRBV6-1; J: TRBJ2-1; length: 15
DNA: TGTGCCAGCAGCTTAGGGACTAGCTCCTACAATGAGCAGTTCTTC; CDR3: CASSLGTSSYNEQFF; D: TRBD2; size: NA; V: TRBV7-2; J: TRBJ2-1; length: 15
DNA: TGTGCCAGCAGTGAGGGGACAGGGGGCTACGAGCAGTACTTC; CDR3: CASSEGTGGYEQYF; D: TRBD1; size: NA; V: TRBV6-4; J: TRBJ2-7; length: 14
DNA: TGTGCCAGCACCGACTACCTGCACATAAACACCGGGGAGCTGTTTTTT; CDR3: CASTDYLHINTGELFF; D: NA; size: NA; V: TRBV28; J: TRBJ2-2; length: 16
DNA: TGTGCCAGCAGTTACTACCCGGACGGCCAAGAGACCCAGTACTTC; CDR3: CASSYYPDGQETQYF; D: NA; size: NA; V: TRBV6-2/TRBV6-3; J: TRBJ2-5; length: 15
DNA: TGCAGCGTTGGGACGACAGGGAATGGCTACACCTTC; CDR3: CSVGTTGNGYTF; D: TRBD1; size: few; V: TRBV29-1; J: TRBJ1-2; length: 12
DNA: TGTGCCAGCAGTGAAGGGACAGGGGATTTGCACGAGCAGTACTTC; CDR3: CASSEGTGDLHEQYF; D: TRBD1; size: NA; V: TRBV6-1; J: TRBJ2-7; length: 15
DNA: TGTGCCAGCAGTACTATGCACATGACTAGCGGGAGGGCCCCACATGAGCAGTTCTTC; CDR3: CASSTMHMTSGRAPHEQFF; D: TRBD2; size: NA; V: TRBV28; J: TRBJ2-1; length: 19
DNA: TGTGCCAGCAGCTTAATGGGGGCTGACGGCACTGAAGCTTTCTTT; CDR3: CASSLMGADGTEAFF; D: NA; size: few; V: TRBV7-2; J: TRBJ1-1; length: 15
DNA: TGTGCCAGCAGCTTAGGGGGGGCAGATACGCAGTATTTT; CDR3: CASSLGGADTQYF; D: NA; size: NA; V: TRBV7-2; J: TRBJ2-3; length: 13
DNA: TGTGCGAGTAGTGTGGATCTCAGGGCAGGGAAACCCTACGAGCAGTACTTC; CDR3: CASSVDLRAGKPYEQYF; D: NA; size: NA; V: TRBV19; J: TRBJ2-7; length: 17
DNA: TGCAGCGTTGAAGGGACAGGGGTGGCGGAGACCCAGTACTTC; CDR3: CSVEGTGVAETQYF; D: TRBD1; size: NA; V: TRBV29-1; J: TRBJ2-5; length: 14
DNA: TGTGCCAGCAGTGAAGGCACGGGACAGGGATCCCCTGAAGCTTTCTTT; CDR3: CASSEGTGQGSPEAFF; D: TRBD1; size: NA; V: TRBV6-1; J: TRBJ1-1; length: 16
DNA: TGTGCCAGCATTAAAGGGGACAGCTCTGGAAACACCATATATTTT; CDR3: CASIKGDSSGNTIYF; D: TRBD1; size: NA; V: TRBV6-5; J: TRBJ1-3; length: 15
DNA: TGTGCCAGCAGCTTTCAAGGCGGGAGCGGTGAAAAACTGTTTTTT; CDR3: CASSFQGGSGEKLFF; D: NA; size: NA; V: TRBV7-9; J: TRBJ1-4; length: 15
DNA: TGTGCCAGTAGTATAGGGAGGAACACTGAAGCTTTCTTT; CDR3: CASSIGRNTEAFF; D: NA; size: NA; V: TRBV19; J: TRBJ1-1; length: 13
DNA: TGTGCCAGCAGCCTTACTAGCGGGGGCCACGAGCAGTACTTC; CDR3: CASSLTSGGHEQYF; D: TRBD2; size: NA; V: TRBV7-2; J: TRBJ2-7; length: 14
DNA: TGTGCCAGCGGCCAATTTCCGGAGGGGGCCTCACCCCTCCACTTT; CDR3: CASGQFPEGASPLHF; D: TRBD1; size: few; V: TRBV27; J: TRBJ1-6; length: 15
DNA: TGTGCCTGGAGGCGTCAGATCAATGAGCAGTTCTTC; CDR3: CAWRRQINEQFF; D: NA; size: NA; V: TRBV30; J: TRBJ2-1; length: 12
DNA: TGTGCCAGCAGCTTCGGGTCCCTCTATGGCTACACCTTC; CDR3: CASSFGSLYGYTF; D: NA; size: NA; V: TRBV13; J: TRBJ1-2; length: 13